Sequencing of this T cell receptor beta chain was carried out in a study of CD8 T cells in ankylosing spondylitis (dated by TCRdb to about 2017). For the study in its entirety: The study set out to find disease-linked TCR variants by profiling T cell receptor beta repertoires in ankylosing spondylitis patients and healthy donors. Peripheral blood was sampled, and synovial fluid was additionally collected from ankylosing spondylitis patients. The full study cohort comprised around 25 ankylosing spondylitis patients and 110 or so healthy donors.

General study outcomes and caveats: A CD8+ phenotype was shown by the disease-linked clones, which were found at relatively low frequencies in peripheral blood. Some motif variants were previously reported in synovial fluid and blood of reactive arthritis patients, suggesting common disease-initiation mechanisms. Blood from ankylosing spondylitis patients appeared to be characterized by a TCR beta motif composed of eight or nine highly homologous amino acid variants. According to the report, matched synovial fluid samples from ankylosing spondylitis patients were significantly enriched for the disease-linked clones.

This clonotype was found once. There is no known antigen for this receptor. Base qualities are not recorded, but no much larger clone differs from it by a single base. One read provides weak support. The sequencer was an Illumina HiSeq 2500. TCR beta libraries were prepared by quantitative 5'-RACE with molecular barcodes. The source study handled its data this way. A new computational method, built on a probabilistic model of VDJ rearrangement, was used to identify disease-linked TCR variants. TCRdb ran its own pipeline on the public reads, namely fastp trimming at Q25 and MiXCR clone calling, and kept in-frame beta chains. Entries are consolidated by CDR3 protein sequence, retaining the most common genes and DNA. TCRdb, rather than the study authors, made the V and J calls. Within this sample are about 90,000 distinct CDR3 sequences, with more than 25% of them counted one time only. In total, the top ten clones hold nearly 60% of the sample.

Sequenced input: blood, either unsorted or a sorted T cell fraction (not recorded which). This TCR came from a male donor with ankylosing spondylitis or in good health (not recorded which).

CDR3 loop: CASSRQGYEQYV. In nucleotides, the sequence is TGTGCCAGCAGTCGACAGGGATACGAGCAGTACGTC. The V and J segments used are TRBV28 and TRBJ2-7; the central 7 bases match TRBD1. From the cysteine through the valine, the CDR3 covers 12 amino acids. Of all the DNA, just the CDR3 is kept, 36 bases in frame from base 1. V lost 5 bases and J lost 4 bases, and the count of bases not matched to a germline gene is 2. CDR1 MDHEN and CDR2 SYDVKM are derived from the germline V gene.